One and the same sample provided the 7 T cell receptor beta chains below, sequenced in a study of radiotherapy plus CTLA-4 blockade in lung cancer. Clones were read by immunoSEQ multiplex PCR, and TCRdb kept only the in-frame ones, dropping some. This table holds about 95,000 clones, approximately 85% found once. Specimen: peripheral blood, collected from a patient treated with radiotherapy plus ipilimumab. The receptors originated from a human donor with non-small cell lung cancer who had a partial response to radiotherapy plus ipilimumab.

The chain couples TRBV4-2 to TRBJ1-2; 9 nucleotides match TRBD1. Germline loops: CDR1 LGHNA, CDR2 YNFKEQ. This CDR3 comprises 16 residues. V dropped 0 bases and J dropped 9; count of bases not matched to a gene: 11. This CDR3 reads CASSQELQGATWRYTF. DNA of the CDR3: TGTGCCAGCAGCCAAGAATTACAGGGGGCAACTTGGCGCTACACCTTC.

This chain links TRBV27 with TRBJ2-7, with D perhaps TRBD2 (6 bases). With 6 bases removed from V and 1 base from J, the gap between germline ends came to 16 bases. Germline V gene sequence: CDR1 MNHEY, CDR2 SMNVEV (reference sequence). CDR3 size: 15 residues. DNA for the CDR3: TGTGCCAGCAGACTAGGACTACTGAGTTCCTACGAGCAGTACTTC. Translation gives CASRLGLLSSYEQYF.

This chain connects TRBV18 to TRBJ2-2; D possibly corresponds to TRBD2 (5 bases). V lost 1 base and J 7 bases, leaving 13 bases between the germline ends. The CDR3 is made up of 15 amino acids. The germline V gene has CDR1 KGHSH and CDR2 LQKENI. CDR3 in DNA: TGTGCCAGCTCACCACTACGGGGAGTGATCGGGGAGCTGTTTTTT. Translation gives CASSPLRGVIGELFF.

CDR3 coding DNA: TGTGCCAGCTCACCCCCGAGCGGGTCCCTGAGCTCCTACGAGCAGTACTTC. This gives the protein CASSPPSGSLSSYEQYF. The chain has TRBV18 and TRBJ2-7; D is possibly TRBD2 (6 bases). The CDR3 has 17 amino acids. CDR1 and CDR2 (germline): KGHSH, LQKENI. V lost 3 bases and J lost 0, with 18 bases in between.

This clone was seen a few times. The rearrangement links TRBV28 to TRBJ1-1, with TRBD1 as a possible D gene (6 bases). Trimming took off 8 bases at V and 6 bases at J, with 16 bases between the two ends. The germline CDR1 and CDR2 sequences are MDHEN and SYDVKM. The CDR3 length is 13 residues. CDR3 sequence: CASRSGGRAEAFF. As DNA, the CDR3 is TGTGCCAGCCGCTCCGGGGGGCGGGCTGAAGCTTTCTTT.

V usage is TRBV7-2 and J usage is TRBJ2-1, with TRBD2 as a possible D gene (5 bases). Germline V CDR1 and CDR2: SGHTA, FQGNSA. The CDR3 is 15 residues long. Trimming left V 3 bases short and J 1 base short, with 10 bases between. This chain's CDR3 is CASSFQGGSYNEQFF. The CDR3 DNA is TGTGCCAGCAGCTTTCAAGGAGGATCCTACAATGAGCAGTTCTTC.

This clone has a handful of counts. The rearrangement uses TRBV9 and TRBJ2-1; tentative D call: TRBD2 (5 bases). The CDR3 runs 15 residues. The germline V gene encodes CDR1 SGDLS and CDR2 YYNGEE. The V and J ends lost 0 bases and 0 bases respectively, with 7 bases between them. The CDR3 DNA sequence: TGTGCCAGCAGCGTAGTCGGGAACTCCTACAATGAGCAGTTCTTC. Translation: CASSVVGNSYNEQFF.